The 32 T cell receptor beta chains listed next were all sequenced from one sample in a study of blood T cell repertoires in COVID-19. This table comes from immunoSEQ multiplex PCR, and its TCRdb copy is limited to in-frame clones, with some not included. The data contain over 10,000 clones, about three quarters of them seen just once; the ten biggest clones take up roughly two fifths. The sequencing input was peripheral blood. These receptors were taken from a woman at least 80 years old with acute or convalescent COVID-19.

Concerning this clone itself: Mismatch with germline at one junction end may stem from a read error. The gene calls are TRBV4-1 and TRBJ2-7; a weak D match, TRBD2 (5 bases). The germline CDR1 and CDR2 sequences are MGHRA and YSYEKL. CDR3 length equals 15 residues. In nucleotides, the CDR3 is TGCGCCAGCAGCCAGCAGCTTGGAGGATCCTCCGAGCAGTACTTC. This sequence encodes CASSQQLGGSSEQYF.

This clone was picked up a small number of times. V and J are TRBV7-9 and TRBJ2-5; a possible D gene is TRBD1 (6 bases). CDR1 SEHNR and CDR2 FQNEAQ come from the germline V gene (reference sequence). The CDR3 covers 14 residues. The V end lost 5 bases, the J end lost 1 base, and 11 bases lay between the germline ends. DNA for the CDR3: TGTGCCAGCAGCCTACAGGGTTCCCAAGAGACCCAGTACTTC. It is translated as CASSLQGSQETQYF. The full variable domain, with the rest looked up from reference TRBV7-9 and TRBJ2-5, is DTGVSQNPRHKITKRGQNVTFRCDPISEHNRLYWYRQTLGQGPEFLTYFQNEAQLEKSRLLSDRFSAERPKGSFSTLEIQRTEQGDSAMYLCASSLQGSQETQYFGPGTRLLVL.

This chain uses TRBV7-9 with TRBJ1-1, with D tentatively TRBD1 (6 bases). Germline V CDR1 and CDR2: SEHNR, FQNEAQ (reference sequence). V lost 1 base, J lost 3 bases, and 6 bases lay in between. The CDR3 is 13 amino acids. CDR3 sequence: CASSLDRDTEAFF. CDR3 coding DNA: TGTGCCAGCAGCTTAGACAGGGACACTGAAGCTTTCTTT.

This CDR3 is CASSYSQGPSGNTIYF. The CDR3 nucleotides read TGTGCCAGCAGTTATTCACAGGGGCCCTCTGGAAACACCATATATTTT. The rearrangement links TRBV6-5 to TRBJ1-3; 7 bases line up with TRBD1. Germline CDR1 reads MNHEY; CDR2 reads SVGAGI. V shed 3 bases, J shed 0 bases, and the junction held 5 bases outside the gene matches. The CDR3 is 16 amino acids.

This chain uses TRBV30 with TRBJ2-3, with a possible D match to TRBD2 (6 bases). The CDR3 runs to 12 residues. Germline CDR1 GTSNPN, CDR2 SVGIG (reference sequence). Trimming stripped 3 bases from V and 6 bases from J, with 10 bases between. CDR3 amino acids: CAWRREVDTQYF. In DNA, the CDR3 is TGTGCCTGGAGAAGGGAGGTGGATACGCAGTATTTT.

The V gene is TRBV6-5, the J gene TRBJ1-3; D is perhaps TRBD1 (5 bases). The CDR3 contains 15 residues. The V gene lost 6 bases and the J gene lost 2 bases, with 14 bases spanning the gap. CDR1 MNHEY and CDR2 SVGAGI come from the germline V gene. This CDR3 is CASSRKAGTGNTIYF. The CDR3 DNA reads as TGTGCCAGCAGCCGAAAGGCAGGGACTGGAAACACCATATATTTT.

The chain links TRBV27 to TRBJ1-2; TRBD1 agrees at 9 bases. The CDR3 runs to 15 residues. Germline values: CDR1 MNHEY, CDR2 SMNVEV (reference sequence). The trim removed 5 bases at V and 0 bases at J, leaving 4 bases unmatched. Here the CDR3 reads CASSPNRGPNYGYTF. CDR3 in DNA: TGTGCCAGCAGTCCGAACAGGGGGCCTAACTATGGCTACACCTTC.

The chain combines TRBV2 with TRBJ1-2; 9 bases are a match to TRBD1. CDR1 and CDR2 (germline): SNHLY, FYNNEI. There are 15 residues in the CDR3. J gave up 4 bases and V 4 bases, and 7 bases lay outside the gene matches. The CDR3 nucleotides read TGTGCCAGCAGTGCCCGGGACAGGGTGTCCTATGGCTACACCTTC. Translated, it gives CASSARDRVSYGYTF.

This clone is labeled as medium-sized. The chain combines TRBV18 with TRBJ1-6, with 7 bases that match TRBD1. Per germline, CDR1 KGHSH and CDR2 LQKENI. There are 17 residues in the CDR3. Unmatched junction bases numbered 10, after V lost 3 bases and J lost 5 bases. In DNA, the CDR3 is TGTGCCAGCTCACCCACGACAGGGCCTCGCCATAATTCACCCCTCCACTTT. It translates to CASSPTTGPRHNSPLHF.

This clone has just a few counts. The chain employs TRBV2 and TRBJ1-2; D remains unclear. V was shortened by 8 bases and J by 4 bases, with 14 bases between the two germline ends. CDR1 is SNHLY and CDR2 is FYNNEI in the germline V gene. The CDR3 sequence is 13 residues long. The CDR3 sequence is CASGRRDRYGYTF. The CDR3 region has the DNA TGTGCCAGCGGCCGGAGAGATCGCTATGGCTACACCTTC.

The chain links TRBV28 to TRBJ1-5; 7 positions match TRBD1. From germline, CDR1 is MDHEN and CDR2 SYDVKM. CDR3 length equals 16 residues. With 8 bases clipped from V and 1 base from J, the junction kept 11 bases outside the gene matches. The chain's CDR3 is CASLGQGGWSNQPQHF. The CDR3 DNA sequence: TGTGCCAGCTTGGGGCAGGGGGGATGGAGCAATCAGCCCCAGCATTTT.

This clone was recorded a few times. The rearrangement joins TRBV2 to TRBJ1-1; TRBD1 matches 7 bases. Trimming took 2 bases from V and 7 from J; bases not matched to a gene: 7. This CDR3 is built from 14 residues. Germline V gene lookup returns CDR1 SNHLY and CDR2 FYNNEI. CDR3 sequence: CASSEFVGTVEAFF. Written as DNA, the CDR3 is TGTGCCAGCAGTGAATTTGTTGGGACAGTTGAAGCTTTCTTT. Using reference TRBV2 and TRBJ1-1 for the parts outside the CDR3, the full variable domain is EPEVTQTPSHQVTQMGQEVILRCVPISNHLYFYWYRQILGQKVEFLVSFYNNEISEKSEIFDDQFSVERPDGSNFTLKIRSTKLEDSAMYFCASSEFVGTVEAFFGQGTRLTVV.

The gene calls are TRBV6-5 and TRBJ2-1; 10 bases fit TRBD2. V was pared by 6 bases and J by 0 bases, with 2 bases of the junction left unmatched. The CDR3 runs 15 residues. The germline CDR1 and CDR2 sequences are MNHEY and SVGAGI. The CDR3 loop reads CASSQRGGSYNEQFF. CDR3 coding DNA: TGTGCCAGCAGCCAGCGGGGGGGCTCCTACAATGAGCAGTTCTTC.

This chain connects TRBV7-8 to TRBJ1-2; TRBD1 matches 7 bases. Germline V CDR1 and CDR2: SGHVS, FQNEAQ. After removal of 1 base from V and 1 base from J, the junction contained 3 bases not matched to a gene. This CDR3 region has 15 residues. The CDR3 protein is CASSLVGTVNYGYTF. CDR3 nucleotides: TGTGCCAGCAGCTTAGTCGGGACAGTTAACTATGGCTACACCTTC.

Relative to its sample, this clone is medium-sized. The chain uses TRBV19 and TRBJ1-6; tentative D call: TRBD1 (5 bases). Germline CDR1 is LNHDA and CDR2 is SQIVND (reference sequence). Trimming removed 6 bases at V and 3 bases at J, with 18 bases between. This CDR3 has 17 amino acids. Here the CDR3 reads CASSIRDSTYYNSPLHF. The CDR3, as DNA: TGTGCCAGTAGCATCCGGGACTCCACATACTATAATTCACCCCTCCACTTT.

This chain links TRBV6-5 with TRBJ2-7; 7 bases fit TRBD2. This CDR3 has 13 residues. From germline, CDR1 is MNHEY and CDR2 SVGAGI. V dropped 8 bases and J dropped 3; count of bases not matched to a gene: 7. CDR3 residues: CASHAGLNYEQYF. In nucleotides, the CDR3 is TGTGCCAGCCATGCGGGACTAAACTACGAGCAGTACTTC.

This clone was seen a single time. This sequence joins TRBV25-1 and TRBJ2-2; tentatively, D is TRBD1 (6 bases). The CDR3 runs to 17 residues. Germline CDR1 is MGHDK and CDR2 is SYGVNS. The V end was cut by 3 bases, the J end by 2 bases, with 16 bases between. This CDR3 is CASSESTGTLNTGELFF. The CDR3 region has the DNA TGTGCCAGCAGTGAGAGCACCGGGACACTCAACACCGGGGAGCTGTTTTTT.

The CDR3: CASSLRQGMDTQYF. The CDR3 DNA follows: TGTGCCAGCAGCCTCCGCCAGGGGATGGATACGCAGTATTTT. This sequence joins TRBV3-1 (or the pseudogene TRBV3-2) and TRBJ2-3, with D perhaps TRBD1 (6 bases). CDR1 LGHDT and CDR2 YNNKEL come from the germline V gene (reference sequence). V was clipped by 4 bases and J by 6 bases, with 14 bases between them. The CDR3 covers 14 residues.

The J gene is TRBJ1-6, the V gene TRBV3-1 (or the pseudogene TRBV3-2); 11 nucleotides match TRBD1. Germline lookup yields CDR1 LGHDT and CDR2 YNNKEL (reference sequence). The junction had 3 bases not matched to a gene; V was cut back by 4 bases and J by 4 bases. There are 16 residues in the CDR3. CDR3 residues: CASSPGTGGYNSPLHF. CDR3 nucleotide sequence: TGTGCCAGCAGCCCCGGGACAGGGGGATATAATTCACCCCTCCACTTT.

The gene calls are TRBV7-3 and TRBJ1-2; 7 bases are a match to TRBD1. The CDR3 totals 13 residues. Germline CDR1 SGHTA, CDR2 FQGTGA. After removal of 5 bases from V and 6 bases from J, the junction contained 6 bases not matched to a gene. This CDR3 reads CASSPGTANGYTF. In nucleotides, the CDR3 is TGTGCCAGCAGCCCCGGGACAGCAAATGGCTACACCTTC.

The gene calls are TRBV7-2 and TRBJ1-2; TRBD1 is a possible D gene (5 bases). CDR1 is SGHTA, CDR2 FQGNSA, per germline. V lost 6 bases, J lost 8 bases, and 19 bases lay in between. This CDR3 has 14 amino acids. In DNA form, the CDR3 reads TGTGCCAGCAGTCCTTTATTCGGGGGGAACGGCTACACCTTC. Its protein product is CASSPLFGGNGYTF.

The J gene is TRBJ1-1, the V gene TRBV2; TRBD1 aligns across 8 bases. From germline, CDR1 is SNHLY and CDR2 FYNNEI. The CDR3 is 14 residues long. Trimming at V came to 3 bases and at J to 2 bases, leaving 2 bases not matched to a gene. The CDR3 spells CASSDDRGNTEAFF. CDR3 in DNA: TGTGCCAGCAGTGATGACAGGGGCAACACTGAAGCTTTCTTT. The full variable domain, completed using reference TRBV2 and TRBJ1-1, is EPEVTQTPSHQVTQMGQEVILRCVPISNHLYFYWYRQILGQKVEFLVSFYNNEISEKSEIFDDQFSVERPDGSNFTLKIRSTKLEDSAMYFCASSDDRGNTEAFFGQGTRLTVV.

J is TRBJ2-7 and V is TRBV5-1; no firm D call. V lost 4 bases, J lost 3 bases, and 5 bases lay in between. The CDR3 sequence is 11 residues long. The V gene's germline CDR1 is SGHRS and CDR2 YFSETQ. The CDR3: CASSGRYEQYF. The CDR3 DNA follows: TGCGCCAGCAGCGGGCGCTACGAGCAGTACTTC.

The rearrangement joins TRBV30 to TRBJ2-5; the D is unclear. The V end was cut by 3 bases, the J end by 3 bases, with 14 bases between. The CDR3 loop spans 14 amino acids. Germline lookup yields CDR1 GTSNPN and CDR2 SVGIG (reference sequence). The CDR3 coding sequence is TGTGCCTGGAGCAAACAAGCAGGAAAAGAGACCCAGTACTTC. It encodes CAWSKQAGKETQYF.

The CDR3, as DNA: TGTGCCAGCAGTGACATGGACAGGGGGATTGTACGGAACACTGAAGCTTTCTTT. Translating gives CASSDMDRGIVRNTEAFF. The V call is TRBV6-4, the J call TRBJ1-1, with 10 bases that match TRBD1. V shed 2 bases and J 1 base; nucleotides not matched to a gene: 10. Germline-derived CDR1 and CDR2 are MRHNA and SNTAGT. The CDR3 is made up of 18 amino acids.

This chain uses TRBV5-6 with TRBJ1-6; D gene unclear. Trimming pared 5 bases from V and 4 bases from J, leaving 4 bases between. The CDR3 has 12 residues. Germline CDR1 SGHDT, CDR2 YYEEEE. The CDR3 spells CASRQYNSPLHF. CDR3 in DNA: TGTGCCAGCAGACAGTATAATTCACCCCTCCACTTT.

The chain couples TRBV21-1 to TRBJ1-6; the DNA was not used to check the table's D call, TRBD1. TRBV21-1 represents a pseudogene. CDR3 size: 11 residues. CDR3 sequence (DNA): TGTAGGCAGGGGAACATTTCACCCCTCCACTTT. It encodes CRQGNISPLHF.

The chain carries TRBV5-1 and TRBJ2-5; a weak D match, TRBD1 (6 bases). This CDR3 has 15 amino acids. The germline V and J ends were trimmed by 0 bases and 4 bases, with 13 bases remaining between them. Germline assignment: CDR1 SGHRS and CDR2 YFSETQ. The CDR3 is CASSLDRVRGETQYF. The DNA of the CDR3 is TGCGCCAGCAGCTTGGACAGGGTTCGTGGAGAGACCCAGTACTTC.

The chain employs TRBV2 and TRBJ1-2; D remains ambiguous. From germline, CDR1 is SNHLY and CDR2 FYNNEI. The CDR3 covers 13 residues. V dropped 5 bases and J dropped 1 base, with 8 bases sitting between them. The CDR3 DNA follows: TGTGCCAGCAGTAACTTTTTTAACTATGGCTACACCTTC. This gives the protein CASSNFFNYGYTF.

The chain employs TRBV3-1 (or the pseudogene TRBV3-2) and TRBJ2-3; 11 bases agree with TRBD2. Germline assignment: CDR1 LGHDT and CDR2 YNNKEL (reference sequence). The CDR3 runs 17 residues. The V segment lost 4 bases and the J segment 0 bases; nucleotides outside the gene matches: 6. The CDR3 nucleotides read TGTGCCAGCAGCCGACGGGGACTAGCGGCTAGCACAGATACGCAGTATTTT. Protein sequence: CASSRRGLAASTDTQYF.

The chain links TRBV7-2 to TRBJ2-1, with a weak D call TRBD2 (6 bases). Germline loops: CDR1 SGHTA, CDR2 FQGNSA. The V end was cut by 5 bases, the J end by 8 bases, with 13 bases between. The CDR3 loop spans 13 amino acids. DNA for the CDR3: TGTGCCAGCAGCATAACGTGGGAGGATGAGCAGTTCTTC. Residues: CASSITWEDEQFF.

The chain recombines TRBV11-2 with TRBJ1-4, with TRBD1 matching over 10 bases. The CDR3 runs to 15 residues. After removal of 4 bases from V and 8 bases from J, the junction contained 7 bases not matched to a gene. CDR1 and CDR2 from the germline V gene are SGHAT and FQNNGV. In DNA form, the CDR3 reads TGTGCCAGCAGCTATTCGACAGGGGGCTTGGAAAAACTGTTTTTT. Protein sequence: CASSYSTGGLEKLFF.